These T cell receptor beta chains were read from a single sample in a study of CD8 T cells in ankylosing spondylitis. In TCRdb, the 5' RACE reads were re-called with MiXCR into one record per CDR3 protein. Counted here are around 890,000 distinct CDR3 sequences, approximately 12% occurring once; the ten biggest clones make up 0.45% to 0.6%. Sequencing was carried out using blood, either unsorted or a sorted T cell fraction (not recorded which). The receptors were gathered from a male donor with ankylosing spondylitis. Both conserved end residues are part of each CDR3. Each record gives: D gene, J gene, clone size, V gene, CDR3 protein, CDR3 DNA. A D gene is named only where the DNA matches it firmly. Clone sizes are given selectively: once, few, many, or a class where the clone is expanded.

d_call: TRBD1
j_call: TRBJ1-1
clone_size: -
v_call: TRBV4-2
cdr3_aa: CASSQDRQGGNTEAFF
cdr3_nt: TGTGCCAGCAGCCAAGATCGACAGGGAGGGAACACTGAAGCTTTCTTT

d_call: -
j_call: TRBJ1-2
clone_size: many
v_call: TRBV12-3/TRBV12-4
cdr3_aa: CASLRGFAYGYTF
cdr3_nt: TGTGCCAGCCTGAGGGGGTTTGCCTATGGCTACACCTTC

d_call: -
j_call: TRBJ1-2
clone_size: few
v_call: TRBV7-9
cdr3_aa: CASSLVFWGKGTYGYTF
cdr3_nt: TGTGCCAGCAGCTTAGTTTTCTGGGGAAAAGGAACCTATGGCTACACCTTC

d_call: TRBD1
j_call: TRBJ2-5
clone_size: many
v_call: TRBV29-1
cdr3_aa: CSVGDRGTQYF
cdr3_nt: TGCAGCGTTGGGGACAGGGGGACCCAGTACTTC

d_call: TRBD2
j_call: TRBJ2-5
clone_size: -
v_call: TRBV3-1
cdr3_aa: CASSQESSTSYQETQYF
cdr3_nt: TGTGCCAGCAGCCAAGAATCGTCGACTAGCTATCAAGAGACCCAGTACTTC

d_call: TRBD2
j_call: TRBJ2-1
clone_size: -
v_call: TRBV7-2
cdr3_aa: CASSSRRGESYNEQFF
cdr3_nt: TGTGCCAGCAGCTCCCGACGGGGGGAATCCTACAATGAGCAGTTCTTC

d_call: -
j_call: TRBJ2-7
clone_size: many
v_call: TRBV7-9
cdr3_aa: CASSLKGIPLGSYEQYF
cdr3_nt: TGTGCCAGCAGCTTAAAGGGGATCCCCTTGGGCTCCTACGAGCAGTACTTC

d_call: TRBD1
j_call: TRBJ2-7
clone_size: many
v_call: TRBV5-5
cdr3_aa: CASSTRTGSYEQYF
cdr3_nt: TGTGCCAGCAGCACCCGGACAGGGTCCTACGAGCAGTACTTC

d_call: TRBD2
j_call: TRBJ2-1
clone_size: few
v_call: TRBV20-1
cdr3_aa: CSAGPGRGYNEQFF
cdr3_nt: TGCAGCGCAGGTCCTGGGAGGGGATACAATGAGCAGTTCTTC

d_call: -
j_call: TRBJ1-2
clone_size: many
v_call: TRBV29-1
cdr3_aa: CSVVIQTNYGYTF
cdr3_nt: TGCAGCGTTGTTATCCAGACTAACTATGGCTACACCTTC

d_call: TRBD2
j_call: TRBJ2-1
clone_size: few
v_call: TRBV10-3
cdr3_aa: CAITRSGTTGKNEQFF
cdr3_nt: TGTGCCATCACTAGATCCGGGACTACAGGTAAAAATGAGCAGTTCTTC

d_call: -
j_call: TRBJ1-2
clone_size: -
v_call: TRBV5-1
cdr3_aa: CASSSGQTNYGYTF
cdr3_nt: TGCGCCAGCAGCTCGGGACAAACCAACTATGGCTACACCTTC

d_call: -
j_call: TRBJ2-5
clone_size: few
v_call: TRBV20-1
cdr3_aa: CSAKGLKWQTQETQYF
cdr3_nt: TGCAGTGCTAAGGGATTAAAATGGCAGACCCAAGAGACCCAGTACTTC

d_call: -
j_call: TRBJ1-5
clone_size: many
v_call: TRBV20-1
cdr3_aa: CSARARTDYSNQPQHF
cdr3_nt: TGCAGTGCTAGGGCCCGGACCGATTATAGCAATCAGCCCCAGCATTTT

d_call: -
j_call: TRBJ2-3
clone_size: -
v_call: TRBV20-1
cdr3_aa: CSAISRSADTQYF
cdr3_nt: TGCAGTGCTATTTCAAGGTCGGCGGATACGCAGTATTTT

d_call: TRBD1
j_call: TRBJ2-7
clone_size: -
v_call: TRBV12-3/TRBV12-4
cdr3_aa: CASTLGQPPYEQYF
cdr3_nt: TGTGCCAGCACCTTGGGACAGCCGCCCTACGAGCAGTACTTC

d_call: TRBD1
j_call: TRBJ1-1
clone_size: many
v_call: TRBV10-3
cdr3_aa: CAISDPGQGEAFF
cdr3_nt: TGTGCCATCAGTGATCCGGGACAGGGGGAAGCTTTCTTT

d_call: -
j_call: TRBJ2-1
clone_size: once
v_call: TRBV6-2/TRBV6-3
cdr3_aa: CASSSRSQYNEQFF
cdr3_nt: TGTGCCAGCAGTTCCCGTTCCCAGTACAATGAGCAGTTCTTC

d_call: TRBD1
j_call: TRBJ2-5
clone_size: few
v_call: TRBV7-7
cdr3_aa: CASSLPGQGYETQYF
cdr3_nt: TGTGCTAGCAGCTTACCGGGACAGGGTTATGAGACCCAGTACTTC

d_call: TRBD2
j_call: TRBJ2-5
clone_size: many
v_call: TRBV29-1
cdr3_aa: CSVLGRHREGTQYF
cdr3_nt: TGCAGCGTCCTCGGACGGCACCGGGAGGGGACCCAGTACTTC

d_call: TRBD1
j_call: TRBJ2-7
clone_size: -
v_call: TRBV6-1
cdr3_aa: CASSGETGDSYEQYF
cdr3_nt: TGTGCCAGCAGTGGGGAGACAGGGGACTCCTACGAGCAGTACTTC

d_call: -
j_call: TRBJ2-7
clone_size: few
v_call: TRBV28
cdr3_aa: CASSLPGPLYEQYF
cdr3_nt: TGTGCCAGCAGTTTACCGGGGCCCCTCTACGAGCAGTACTTC

d_call: -
j_call: TRBJ1-3
clone_size: many
v_call: TRBV24-1
cdr3_aa: CATSDPRSSGNTIYF
cdr3_nt: TGTGCCACCAGTGACCCCAGAAGCTCTGGAAACACCATATATTTT

d_call: TRBD1
j_call: TRBJ2-1
clone_size: -
v_call: TRBV7-9
cdr3_aa: CASSSVGTDYNEQFF
cdr3_nt: TGTGCCAGCAGCTCCGTGGGGACAGACTACAATGAGCAGTTCTTC

d_call: TRBD1
j_call: TRBJ1-2
clone_size: many
v_call: TRBV5-1
cdr3_aa: CASGRDRDYGYTF
cdr3_nt: TGCGCCAGCGGACGAGACAGGGACTATGGCTACACCTTC

d_call: -
j_call: TRBJ2-3
clone_size: -
v_call: TRBV20-1
cdr3_aa: CSANALLFRGVPSTDTQYF
cdr3_nt: TGCAGTGCTAATGCACTTCTTTTCAGGGGGGTACCTAGCACAGATACGCAGTATTTT

d_call: -
j_call: TRBJ1-2
clone_size: -
v_call: TRBV9
cdr3_aa: CASSLRDGLYGYTF
cdr3_nt: TGTGCCAGCAGCCTCAGGGACGGACTCTATGGCTACACCTTC

d_call: -
j_call: TRBJ1-1
clone_size: many
v_call: TRBV4-3
cdr3_aa: CASSQGRRTEAFF
cdr3_nt: TGCGCCAGCAGCCAAGGTCGTCGCACTGAAGCTTTCTTT

d_call: TRBD1
j_call: TRBJ1-4
clone_size: -
v_call: TRBV28
cdr3_aa: CASSSGQEQKLFF
cdr3_nt: TGTGCCAGCAGTTCGGGACAGGAGCAAAAACTGTTTTTT

d_call: -
j_call: TRBJ2-5
clone_size: -
v_call: TRBV12-5
cdr3_aa: CASGPGREAAETQYF
cdr3_nt: TGTGCTAGTGGACCGGGCAGGGAGGCGGCGGAGACCCAGTACTTC

d_call: -
j_call: TRBJ1-2
clone_size: many
v_call: TRBV12-3/TRBV12-4
cdr3_aa: CASTRDTYYGYTF
cdr3_nt: TGTGCCAGCACCCGGGACACCTACTATGGCTACACCTTC

d_call: -
j_call: TRBJ2-5
clone_size: -
v_call: TRBV6-2/TRBV6-3
cdr3_aa: CASRRRTVAETQYF
cdr3_nt: TGTGCCAGCAGAAGAAGGACAGTCGCGGAGACCCAGTACTTC

d_call: -
j_call: TRBJ2-3
clone_size: -
v_call: TRBV20-1
cdr3_aa: CSGFNAGFGGTDTQYF
cdr3_nt: TGCAGTGGTTTTAACGCGGGATTTGGAGGCACAGATACGCAGTATTTT

d_call: -
j_call: TRBJ2-6
clone_size: few
v_call: TRBV5-4
cdr3_aa: CASSRTSSGANVLTF
cdr3_nt: TGTGCCAGCAGCAGGACCTCCTCTGGGGCCAACGTCCTGACTTTC

d_call: -
j_call: TRBJ2-1
clone_size: few
v_call: TRBV29-1
cdr3_aa: CSVVLSYTGEEQFF
cdr3_nt: TGCAGCGTTGTACTTAGCTATACTGGGGAGGAGCAGTTCTTC

d_call: -
j_call: TRBJ2-5
clone_size: many
v_call: TRBV20-1
cdr3_aa: CSAPTGSTETQYF
cdr3_nt: TGCAGTGCCCCGACTGGGAGTACGGAGACCCAGTACTTC

d_call: TRBD1
j_call: TRBJ2-7
clone_size: -
v_call: TRBV20-1
cdr3_aa: CSFPPGTAIYEQYF
cdr3_nt: TGCAGTTTCCCCCCCGGGACAGCAATCTACGAGCAGTACTTC

d_call: -
j_call: TRBJ2-3
clone_size: few
v_call: TRBV5-1
cdr3_aa: CASSLQTASTDTQYF
cdr3_nt: TGCGCCAGCAGCTTGCAGACAGCGAGCACAGATACGCAGTATTTT

d_call: -
j_call: TRBJ2-5
clone_size: -
v_call: TRBV7-9
cdr3_aa: CASSYFEAAGVETQYF
cdr3_nt: TGTGCCAGCAGCTATTTCGAGGCGGCTGGCGTGGAGACCCAGTACTTC

d_call: -
j_call: TRBJ1-1
clone_size: many
v_call: TRBV20-1
cdr3_aa: CSACKTGTLDEAFF
cdr3_nt: TGCAGTGCATGCAAAACTGGGACTTTGGATGAAGCTTTCTTT

d_call: -
j_call: TRBJ1-1
clone_size: few
v_call: TRBV2
cdr3_aa: CASSVTELYTEAFF
cdr3_nt: TGTGCCAGCAGTGTGACGGAACTATACACTGAAGCTTTCTTT

d_call: -
j_call: TRBJ2-5
clone_size: -
v_call: TRBV7-2
cdr3_aa: CASIQTGNQETQYF
cdr3_nt: TGTGCCAGCATCCAAACAGGGAACCAAGAGACCCAGTACTTC

d_call: TRBD1
j_call: TRBJ2-2
clone_size: -
v_call: TRBV24-1
cdr3_aa: CATSPGTGVTGELFF
cdr3_nt: TGTGCCACCAGTCCCGGGACAGGGGTCACCGGGGAGCTGTTTTTT

d_call: -
j_call: TRBJ2-5
clone_size: many
v_call: TRBV18
cdr3_aa: CASSPGTGEETQYF
cdr3_nt: TGTGCCAGCTCACCGGGGACTGGCGAAGAGACCCAGTACTTC

d_call: -
j_call: TRBJ1-1
clone_size: -
v_call: TRBV20-1
cdr3_aa: CSARVPSGRTEAFF
cdr3_nt: TGCAGTGCTAGAGTCCCCTCTGGGCGGACTGAAGCTTTCTTT